The following is a TCR beta chain sequence with its context. Profiling relied on immunoSEQ multiplex PCR, and the TCRdb table lists in-frame clones only, not all of them. The sample includes under 80,000 clones, 80% to 95% of them seen just once. This specimen belongs to a study of T cell changes during pregnancy in multiple sclerosis. CDR1 is ENHRY and CDR2 is SYGVKD in the germline V gene. The CDR3 consists of 14 residues. V dropped 7 bases and J dropped 3; count of bases not matched to a gene: 8. The source material was peripheral blood, sampled before pregnancy. The sequence was collected from a female donor with multiple sclerosis, enrolled in a pregnancy study. The chain joins TRBV10-3 to TRBJ2-5; TRBD2 agrees at 7 bases. CDR3 coding DNA: TGTGCCATCAAGAGGGCTAGCGGTGAAGAGACCCAGTACTTC. As protein: CAIKRASGEETQYF.